This T cell receptor (beta chain) is from a study of patients and donors after allogeneic stem cell transplantation. Using its own MiXCR run on the RT-PCR reads, TCRdb lists one record per CDR3 protein. This sample yields some 960,000 distinct CDR3 sequences, of which about 20% are seen a single time; about 6% belongs to the top ten. Sequenced input: blood, either unsorted or a sorted T cell fraction (not recorded which). The clonotype comes from a human donor who was either an allogeneic HSCT recipient or a stem cell or donor lymphocyte infusion donor (not recorded which). It is not recorded whose cells these are; they may come from a transplant donor.

The CDR3 coding sequence is TGCAGTGCCCCGGGGGCGGCGTCCTACAATGAGCAGTTCTTC. Translating gives CSAPGAASYNEQFF. This chain joins TRBV20-1 and TRBJ2-1; D is perhaps TRBD1 or TRBD2 (6 bases each). V was trimmed by 6 bases and J by 1 base, leaving 13 bases between them. Germline lookup yields CDR1 DFQATT and CDR2 SNEGSKA (reference sequence). CDR3 size: 14 residues.